The 28 T cell receptor beta chains listed next were all sequenced from one sample in a study of OX40 agonist ivuxolimab in advanced cancers. Here immunoSEQ multiplex PCR was the method, and the copy in TCRdb shows in-frame clones only, minus some. In the table there are about 95,000 clones, 80% to 90% of which are singletons. The sequencing here drew on CD4+ or CD8+ T cells sorted from blood, taken in a trial of the OX40 agonist ivuxolimab. The receptors stem from an adult with an advanced solid tumor such as melanoma, head and neck, liver or kidney cancer.

The gene calls are TRBV20-1 and TRBJ2-7; D is unresolved. The CDR3 totals 10 residues. Germline CDR1 DFQATT, CDR2 SNEGSKA (reference sequence). With 3 bases removed from V and 11 bases from J, the gap between germline ends came to 11 bases. The CDR3 nucleotides read TGCAGTGCTAGTGGCCAACGGGAGTACTTC. Its translation: CSASGQREYF.

This chain uses TRBV2 with TRBJ1-2, with D tentatively TRBD1 (6 bases). This CDR3 has 14 residues. The V end was cut by 4 bases, the J end by 3 bases, with 12 bases between. The germline CDR1 and CDR2 sequences are SNHLY and FYNNEI. The CDR3 loop reads CASSVGGLDYGYTF. As DNA, the CDR3 is TGTGCCAGCAGTGTAGGGGGGTTGGACTATGGCTACACCTTC.

The J gene is TRBJ2-1, the V gene TRBV9; tentative D call: TRBD1 (6 bases). Between the trimmed V and J ends, which lost 0 bases and 6 bases, there was a span of 7 bases. The CDR3 contains 13 residues. Germline CDR1 is SGDLS and CDR2 is YYNGEE. The CDR3 region has the DNA TGTGCCAGCAGCGTAGCACAGGGCAATGAGCAGTTCTTC. Its translation: CASSVAQGNEQFF.

In this sample, this clone turned up once. The chain has TRBV6-4 and TRBJ2-1; D might be TRBD1 (6 bases). CDR1 and CDR2 from the germline V gene are MRHNA and SNTAGT. CDR3 length: 15 amino acids. V was cut by 5 bases and J by 4 bases, with 15 bases left in between. CDR3 protein: CASSKQGQGYNEQFF. CDR3 sequence (DNA): TGTGCCAGCAGTAAACAGGGTCAGGGTTACAATGAGCAGTTCTTC.

The DNA of the CDR3 is TGTGCCAGCAGTCTGGGGCGAGACTATGGCTACACCTTC. It specifies CASSLGRDYGYTF. This chain joins TRBV5-4 and TRBJ1-2, with TRBD1 as a possible D gene (5 bases). CDR1 SGHNT and CDR2 YYREEE come from the germline V gene (reference sequence). The V end lost 5 bases, the J end lost 3 bases, and 11 bases lay between the germline ends. The CDR3 spans 13 residues.

The rearrangement joins TRBV7-3 to TRBJ2-3, with 7 bases that match TRBD2. Germline V gene lookup returns CDR1 SGHTA and CDR2 FQGTGA. V lost 5 bases, J lost 3 bases, and 5 bases stayed unmatched. The length of the CDR3 is 14 residues. The CDR3 DNA follows: TGTGCCAGCAGCCAAGGACTAGGGACAGATACGCAGTATTTT. Amino acid sequence: CASSQGLGTDTQYF.

This chain joins TRBV7-2 and TRBJ2-7; no firm D call. The ends were cut back, 4 bases at V and 7 bases at J, with 11 bases in the middle. CDR3 size: 12 residues. Germline V gene lookup returns CDR1 SGHTA and CDR2 FQGNSA. CDR3 nucleotide sequence: TGTGCCAGCAGCTCTACTACCGATGAGCAGTACTTC. This sequence encodes CASSSTTDEQYF.

The chain links TRBV19 to TRBJ2-2; possibly TRBD1 for D (6 bases). CDR3 size: 14 residues. Germline lookup yields CDR1 LNHDA and CDR2 SQIVND (reference sequence). V was pared by 4 bases and J by 6 bases, with 12 bases between. The CDR3 DNA is TGTGCCAGTAGTAGGACAGTTTCCGCCGGGGAGCTGTTTTTT. Translating gives CASSRTVSAGELFF.

The CDR3 nucleotides read TGTGCCAGCAGTTTGAAGGGTAATGGCTACACCTTC. Translating it yields CASSLKGNGYTF. The V gene is TRBV28, the J gene TRBJ1-2; no clear D gene. Trimming took off 3 bases at V and 6 bases at J, with 8 bases between the two ends. CDR3 length: 12 residues. The germline CDR1 and CDR2 sequences are MDHEN and SYDVKM.

This chain joins TRBV6-5 and TRBJ2-1; perhaps TRBD2 as D (6 bases). Trimming removed 10 bases at V and 5 bases at J, with 15 bases between. Germline V gives CDR1 MNHEY, CDR2 SVGAGI. The CDR3 has 13 amino acids. CDR3 amino acids: CAIGSGTHNEQFF. DNA of the CDR3: TGTGCCATCGGATCCGGGACTCACAATGAGCAGTTCTTC.

The rearrangement joins TRBV19 to TRBJ1-1; D possibly corresponds to TRBD1 (5 bases). The ends were cut back, 0 bases at V and 3 bases at J, with 20 bases in the middle. From germline, CDR1 is LNHDA and CDR2 SQIVND (reference sequence). This CDR3 contains 18 residues. The CDR3: CASSIDVPGLAGDTEAFF. CDR3 bases: TGTGCCAGTAGTATAGATGTCCCAGGGTTGGCGGGGGACACTGAAGCTTTCTTT.

The chain carries TRBV18 and TRBJ2-2; 7 bases are shared with TRBD1. Looked up from germline, CDR1 is KGHSH and CDR2 is LQKENI. CDR3 length equals 14 residues. After removal of 0 bases from V and 6 bases from J, the junction contained 1 base not matched to a gene. The DNA of the CDR3 is TGTGCCAGCTCACCACCACAGGGGTCCGGGGAGCTGTTTTTT. Translation: CASSPPQGSGELFF.

The chain has TRBV28 and TRBJ1-1, with TRBD1 as a possible D gene (5 bases). Trimming removed 6 bases from V and 7 bases from J, with 9 bases in between. Germline lookup yields CDR1 MDHEN and CDR2 SYDVKM. The CDR3 runs to 11 residues. The CDR3 bases are TGTGCCAGCAGCTCAGGGTTTGAAGCTTTCTTT. Its translation: CASSSGFEAFF.

V usage is TRBV10-3 and J usage is TRBJ1-2; possible D gene TRBD1, 6 bases. Trimming pared 8 bases from V and 2 bases from J, leaving 12 bases between. CDR1 and CDR2 (germline): ENHRY, SYGVKD. The CDR3 consists of 13 residues. CDR3 DNA sequence: TGTGCCATCTCCCGGGACATGAACTATGGCTACACCTTC. Protein sequence: CAISRDMNYGYTF.

The rearrangement uses TRBV5-1 and TRBJ2-1; D might be TRBD1 (5 bases). V shed 0 bases and J shed 8 bases, with 12 bases lying between them. Germline V gene sequence: CDR1 SGHRS, CDR2 YFSETQ. This CDR3 has 14 amino acids. The CDR3 region is CASSLGTIGDEQFF. The CDR3 DNA is TGCGCCAGCAGCTTGGGGACAATAGGCGATGAGCAGTTCTTC.

This clone was found once. V is TRBV15 and J is TRBJ2-1; D might be TRBD1 (6 bases). The CDR3 spans 16 residues. The V gene lost 0 bases and the J gene lost 4 bases, with 13 bases spanning the gap. CDR1 is LNHNV and CDR2 is YYDKDF in the germline V gene (reference sequence). In DNA, the CDR3 is TGTGCCACCAGCAGAGATCGCAGGGGTCGATACAATGAGCAGTTCTTC. Translation: CATSRDRRGRYNEQFF.

The chain uses TRBV4-1 and TRBJ2-2; 14 nucleotides line up with TRBD2. V was clipped by 4 bases and J by 1 base; unmatched bases: 5. This CDR3 spans 18 amino acids. In germline, CDR1 is MGHRA, CDR2 YSYEKL. CDR3 region: CASSLGLAGVRNTGELFF. In nucleotides, the CDR3 is TGCGCCAGCAGCCTGGGACTAGCGGGAGTTAGGAACACCGGGGAGCTGTTTTTT.

The chain employs TRBV27 and TRBJ2-1; TRBD1 matches 9 bases. The CDR3 length is 15 residues. Germline V gene data show CDR1 as MNHEY and CDR2 as SMNVEV (reference sequence). Trimming took 4 bases from V and 6 from J; bases not matched to a gene: 7. The CDR3 is CASSSPGQGGNEQFF. The CDR3 nucleotides read TGTGCCAGCAGTTCCCCGGGACAGGGAGGCAATGAGCAGTTCTTC.

This clone has only one observation. This chain links TRBV29-1 with TRBJ1-1; the D gene is possibly TRBD1 (5 bases). Germline loops: CDR1 SQVTM, CDR2 ANQGSEA. The CDR3 runs to 14 residues. Trimming removed 0 bases from V and 6 bases from J, with 14 bases in between. CDR3 in DNA: TGCAGCGTTGAAGATCCCAGGGTGATAGCTGAAGCTTTCTTT. Translating it yields CSVEDPRVIAEAFF.

This clone came up once. Other DNA sequences from this sample encode an identical CDR3 as well. The chain combines TRBV11-2 with TRBJ2-1; weak D call: TRBD1 (5 bases). From germline, CDR1 is SGHAT and CDR2 FQNNGV. V lost 0 bases to trimming and J lost 1 base, with 7 bases between them. The CDR3 is 15 amino acids. The CDR3 region has the DNA TGTGCCAGCAGCTTAGATCAGGGTTCCTACAATGAGCAGTTCTTC. Translated: CASSLDQGSYNEQFF.

This rearrangement joins TRBV5-4 to TRBJ2-1; D possibly corresponds to TRBD1 (6 bases). The germline CDR1 and CDR2 sequences are SGHNT and YYREEE (reference sequence). V lost 4 bases, J lost 4 bases, and 12 bases lay in between. The CDR3 runs 14 residues. The CDR3 DNA is TGTGCCAGCAGCCAGGACAGTGAGTACAATGAGCAGTTCTTC. The encoded protein is CASSQDSEYNEQFF.

This clone has a handful of counts. The chain links TRBV18 to TRBJ1-1; no definite D call. The CDR3 extends over 13 amino acids. V was trimmed by 2 bases and J by 1 base, leaving 5 bases between them. The germline CDR1 and CDR2 sequences are KGHSH and LQKENI. The CDR3 DNA is TGTGCCAGCTCACCAATTCCGAACACTGAAGCTTTCTTT. As protein: CASSPIPNTEAFF.

The chain links TRBV7-2 to TRBJ2-1; 14 positions agree with TRBD2. CDR3 length equals 16 residues. Germline loops: CDR1 SGHTA, CDR2 FQGNSA. J gave up 8 bases and V 5 bases, and 8 bases lay outside the gene matches. The CDR3 DNA is TGTGCCAGCAGCCCCCGACTAGCGGGAGGGGGCGATGAGCAGTTCTTC. Its translation is CASSPRLAGGGDEQFF. Based on the CDR3 plus reference TRBV7-2 and TRBJ2-1, the full variable domain is GAGVSQSPSNKVTEKGKDVELRCDPISGHTALYWYRQSLGQGLEFLIYFQGNSAPDKSGLPSDRFSAERTGGSVSTLTIQRTQQEDSAVYLCASSPRLAGGGDEQFFGPGTRLTVL.

This chain uses TRBV5-1 with TRBJ1-3; D is uncertain. Germline assignment: CDR1 SGHRS and CDR2 YFSETQ. V was pared by 0 bases and J by 2 bases, with 12 bases between. The CDR3 loop spans 16 amino acids. CDR3 amino acids: CASSLGVSETGNTIYF. CDR3 sequence (DNA): TGCGCCAGCAGCTTGGGGGTCTCAGAAACTGGAAACACCATATATTTT. The whole variable domain, filled in from reference TRBV5-1 and TRBJ1-3, reads KAGVTQTPRYLIKTRGQQVTLSCSPISGHRSVSWYQQTPGQGLQFLFEYFSETQRNKGNFPGRFSGRQFSNSRSEMNVSTLELGDSALYLCASSLGVSETGNTIYFGEGSWLTVV.

This sequence joins TRBV15 and TRBJ1-2, with a weak D call TRBD1 (5 bases). CDR3 length: 16 amino acids. Trimming stripped 1 base from V and 1 base from J, with 13 bases between. Looked up from germline, CDR1 is LNHNV and CDR2 is YYDKDF (reference sequence). The CDR3 bases are TGTGCCACCAGCAGAGGAATGGGACCGAGTAACTATGGCTACACCTTC. Its translation: CATSRGMGPSNYGYTF.

This clone was seen only once. The chain carries TRBV19 and TRBJ1-5, with D possibly matching TRBD1 (5 bases). In germline, CDR1 is LNHDA, CDR2 SQIVND (reference sequence). The germline V and J ends were trimmed by 3 bases and 5 bases, with 11 bases remaining between them. CDR3 length: 14 residues. For the CDR3, the DNA is TGTGCCAGTAGTATCGACAGCACCTATCAGCCCCAGCATTTT. It yields the protein CASSIDSTYQPQHF.

V usage is TRBV4-2 and J usage is TRBJ2-7; possibly TRBD1 for D (6 bases). The CDR3 is made up of 15 amino acids. Germline lookup yields CDR1 LGHNA and CDR2 YNFKEQ. The V gene lost 1 base and the J gene lost 2 bases, with 12 bases spanning the gap. The CDR3 region is CASSQGEQGTYEQYF. CDR3 sequence (DNA): TGTGCCAGCAGCCAAGGGGAACAGGGCACCTACGAGCAGTACTTC.

The chain employs TRBV7-2 and TRBJ1-2; a possible D gene is TRBD1 (5 bases). V gave up 4 bases and J gave up 1 base, with 16 bases separating them. This CDR3 is built from 16 residues. Germline lookup yields CDR1 SGHTA and CDR2 FQGNSA. CDR3 amino acids: CASSSQTETLNYGYTF. The CDR3 DNA is TGTGCCAGCAGCTCACAGACAGAAACACTTAACTATGGCTACACCTTC.